This entry lists 24 T cell receptor beta chains sequenced from one sample in a study of persistence of HIV-infected CD4 T cells. The antigens of these receptors remain unknown. The immunoSEQ assay was version 4, run in survey mode. The assay was immunoSEQ multiplex PCR, and TCRdb's table has in-frame clones only and misses some. The sample lists tens of thousands of clones, approximately 79% seen once, with around 1.9% in the top ten. Overlapping HIV-1 Gag 15-mer peptides at about 1 ug per peptide per mL were used. Sorting of responding CD4+ T cells relied on upregulated CD40 ligand together with CD69. The sequencing here drew on CD4+ T cells sorted from PBMCs after approximately 20-hour stimulation, taken from a patient who received antiretroviral therapy. Every receptor here comes from an adult man with HIV who was CMV-seropositive.

The CDR3 bases are TGTGCCTGGACAGTCAATAATTCACCCCTCCACTTT. It encodes CAWTVNNSPLHF. The J gene is TRBJ1-6, the V gene TRBV30; D call uncertain. This CDR3 region has 12 residues. From germline, CDR1 is GTSNPN and CDR2 SVGIG (reference sequence). Trimming removed 4 bases from V and 5 bases from J, with 6 bases in between.

This clone was recorded only once. This chain connects TRBV18 to TRBJ2-7, with D tentatively TRBD1 or TRBD2 (5 bases each). The CDR3 is 16 amino acids. V was cut by 5 bases and J by 3 bases, with 20 bases left in between. Germline V gene sequence: CDR1 KGHSH, CDR2 LQKENI. Here the CDR3 reads CASSDSTGTPDYEQYF. In nucleotides, the CDR3 is TGTGCCAGCTCAGATTCCACCGGGACCCCGGACTACGAGCAGTACTTC.

The rearrangement joins TRBV5-5 to TRBJ2-6; D is unclear. CDR1 is SGHKS, CDR2 YYEKEE, per germline (reference sequence). CDR3 length equals 16 residues. Between the trimmed V and J ends, which lost 2 bases and 4 bases, there was a span of 13 bases. The CDR3 loop is CASSFSPGEGANVLTF. DNA of the CDR3: TGTGCCAGCAGCTTCTCTCCGGGCGAGGGGGCCAACGTCCTGACTTTC.

The rearrangement links TRBV7-7 to TRBJ1-3; D remains ambiguous. Looked up from germline, CDR1 is SSHAT and CDR2 is FNYEAQ (reference sequence). This CDR3 spans 15 amino acids. V was cut by 0 bases and J by 0 bases, with 6 bases left in between. The CDR3 nucleotides are TGTGCCAGCAGCTTAGCGGCAGGCTCTGGAAACACCATATATTTT. Translating it yields CASSLAAGSGNTIYF.

As regards this clone: This CDR3 is also generated by other DNA sequences in the sample. This chain connects TRBV28 to TRBJ1-2, with TRBD1 identical over 11 bases. The CDR3 contains 17 residues. Germline CDR1 is MDHEN and CDR2 is SYDVKM. Germline trimming cut 2 bases from V and 5 bases from J; bases unmatched to any gene: 10. CDR3 DNA sequence: TGTGCCAGCAGTTTAGGGACAGGGGGGGCTTTGAGGTATGGCTACACCTTC. Amino acid sequence: CASSLGTGGALRYGYTF.

V and J are TRBV19 and TRBJ2-4; 7 bases fit TRBD1. The CDR3 consists of 15 residues. CDR1 and CDR2 from the germline V gene are LNHDA and SQIVND (reference sequence). V lost 4 bases and J lost 5; bases outside the gene matches: 8. The CDR3 loop reads CASSTQGVWENIQYF. In DNA form, the CDR3 reads TGTGCCAGTAGTACCCAGGGGGTTTGGGAAAACATTCAGTACTTC. The full variable domain, completed using reference TRBV19 and TRBJ2-4, is DGGITQSPKYLFRKEGQNVTLSCEQNLNHDAMYWYRQDPGQGLRLIYYSQIVNDFQKGDIAEGYSVSREKKESFPLTVTSAQKNPTAFYLCASSTQGVWENIQYFGAGTRLSVL.

The chain employs TRBV5-3 and TRBJ1-5; no reliable D call. TRBV5-3 belongs to the ORF category, with a function that is uncertain. V lost 2 bases and J lost 1, with 10 bases in between. This CDR3 contains 15 residues. The CDR3 spells CARSLMGGSNQPQHF. The CDR3 DNA follows: TGTGCCAGAAGCTTAATGGGTGGCAGCAATCAGCCCCAGCATTTT.

The chain couples TRBV28 to TRBJ2-3; 8 bases are shared with TRBD1. The CDR3 extends over 17 amino acids. Losses at the gene ends were 5 bases for V and 4 bases for J; bases not matched to a gene: 14. CDR1 and CDR2 from the germline V gene are MDHEN and SYDVKM. The CDR3 coding sequence is TGTGCCAGCAGTCCTCCCCGGACAGGGTGGAGCGCAGATACGCAGTATTTT. Translating gives CASSPPRTGWSADTQYF.

The V call is TRBV5-4, the J call TRBJ2-3; D may correspond to TRBD1 or TRBD2 (6 bases each). The CDR3 loop spans 16 amino acids. The V end was cut by 4 bases, the J end by 0 bases, with 15 bases between. CDR1 is SGHNT and CDR2 is YYREEE in the germline V gene (reference sequence). The CDR3: CASSAAQGTSTDTQYF. The CDR3 DNA follows: TGTGCCAGCAGCGCGGCCCAGGGGACTAGCACAGATACGCAGTATTTT.

V is TRBV12-3 or TRBV12-4 and J is TRBJ2-1; D perhaps matches TRBD1 (5 bases). The V end was cut by 2 bases, the J end by 12 bases, with 11 bases between. This CDR3 region has 12 residues. The CDR3 DNA sequence: TGTGCCAGCAGTTTAAAGGCAGGGTGGCAGTTCTTC. Protein sequence: CASSLKAGWQFF.

This chain uses TRBV7-3 with TRBJ2-3; perhaps TRBD2 as D (5 bases). The V end lost 4 bases, the J end lost 1 base, and 18 bases lay between the germline ends. The CDR3 has 17 amino acids. Germline values: CDR1 SGHTA, CDR2 FQGTGA. The CDR3 protein is CASSSSGTFPGTDTQYF. DNA of the CDR3: TGTGCCAGCAGCTCAAGCGGTACATTTCCTGGCACAGATACGCAGTATTTT.

A single count supports this clone. The V call is TRBV11-2, the J call TRBJ2-1; D unclear. The length of the CDR3 is 19 residues. CDR1 is SGHAT, CDR2 FQNNGV, per germline. The V end lost 0 bases, the J end lost 0 bases, and 18 bases lay between the germline ends. Written as DNA, the CDR3 is TGTGCCAGCAGCTTAGATCGGTTTAACAGCTTTCGCTCCTACAATGAGCAGTTCTTC. Translation: CASSLDRFNSFRSYNEQFF.

The chain joins TRBV15 to TRBJ2-7, with TRBD1 matching 10 bases. Trimming took 3 bases from V and 2 from J; bases not matched to a gene: 7. This CDR3 spans 16 amino acids. Germline assignment: CDR1 LNHNV and CDR2 YYDKDF (reference sequence). The CDR3 DNA reads as TGTGCCACCAGCAGTATGACAGGGGGCCCCCCCTACGAGCAGTACTTC. It specifies CATSSMTGGPPYEQYF.

The rearrangement links TRBV5-8 to TRBJ2-7, with D tentatively TRBD2 (6 bases). The CDR3 totals 13 residues. Trimming took off 4 bases at V and 3 bases at J, with 11 bases between the two ends. CDR1 and CDR2 from the germline V gene are SGHTS and YDEGEE. The CDR3 sequence: CASSRGLGYEQYF. CDR3 DNA: TGTGCCAGCAGCCGGGGACTGGGCTACGAGCAGTACTTC.

The chain links TRBV29-1 to TRBJ2-2; D possibly matches TRBD1 or TRBD2 (5 bases each). Germline V gene data show CDR1 as SQVTM and CDR2 as ANQGSEA. This CDR3 has 13 residues. V shed 7 bases and J shed 4 bases, with 13 bases lying between them. The CDR3 loop reads CSGAGALTGELFF. The CDR3 coding sequence is TGCAGCGGAGCCGGGGCTCTCACCGGGGAGCTGTTTTTT.

This chain uses TRBV2 with TRBJ2-3; D unresolved. This CDR3 has 13 residues. V was clipped by 8 bases and J by 1 base, with 10 bases between them. Germline loops: CDR1 SNHLY, CDR2 FYNNEI. CDR3 amino acids: CASGDIGTDTQYF. The DNA of the CDR3 is TGTGCCAGCGGAGACATTGGCACAGATACGCAGTATTTT. Drawing the rest from reference TRBV2 and TRBJ2-3, the complete variable domain is EPEVTQTPSHQVTQMGQEVILRCVPISNHLYFYWYRQILGQKVEFLVSFYNNEISEKSEIFDDQFSVERPDGSNFTLKIRSTKLEDSAMYFCASGDIGTDTQYFGPGTRLTVL.

J is TRBJ2-2 and V is TRBV5-1; 12 positions match TRBD2. J was trimmed by 3 bases and V by 4 bases; bases with no gene match: 4. This CDR3 has 16 amino acids. Germline-derived CDR1 and CDR2 are SGHRS and YFSETQ. The CDR3 loop is CASSPSGGEDTGELFF. CDR3 coding DNA: TGCGCCAGCAGCCCTAGCGGGGGGGAGGACACCGGGGAGCTGTTTTTT.

A few counts support this clone. The chain combines TRBV29-1 with TRBJ1-5; 9 positions match TRBD1. CDR3 length equals 13 residues. The V segment lost 4 bases and the J segment 5 bases; nucleotides outside the gene matches: 3. Germline V gives CDR1 SQVTM, CDR2 ANQGSEA. The CDR3 region has the DNA TGCAGCGTTGGACAGGGGGGCGATCAGCCCCAGCATTTT. It translates to CSVGQGGDQPQHF. The variable domain in full, with the rest retrieved from reference TRBV29-1 and TRBJ1-5, is SAVISQKPSRDICQRGTSLTIQCQVDSQVTMMFWYRQQPGQSLTLIATANQGSEATYESGFVIDKFPISRPNLTFSTLTVSNMSPEDSSIYLCSVGQGGDQPQHFGDGTRLSIL.

This clone was seen a single time. The chain couples TRBV3-1 (or the pseudogene TRBV3-2) to TRBJ2-6; D is uncertain. V dropped 3 bases and J dropped 4 bases, with 4 bases sitting between them. The germline V gene has CDR1 LGHDT and CDR2 YNNKEL (reference sequence). This CDR3 is 13 amino acids long. The chain's CDR3 is CASSQRGANVLTF. The DNA for the CDR3 is TGTGCCAGCAGCCAGCGGGGGGCCAACGTCCTGACTTTC.

J is TRBJ2-7 and V is TRBV7-2; TRBD1 aligns across 7 bases. CDR1 and CDR2 (germline): SGHTA, FQGNSA. The CDR3 is 14 residues long. V was pared by 5 bases and J by 2 bases, with 6 bases of the junction left unmatched. The CDR3 DNA reads as TGTGCCAGCAGCCGCCGACAGGGTACCTACGAGCAGTACTTC. It translates to CASSRRQGTYEQYF. The complete variable domain, with remaining parts taken from reference TRBV7-2 and TRBJ2-7, reads GAGVSQSPSNKVTEKGKDVELRCDPISGHTALYWYRQSLGQGLEFLIYFQGNSAPDKSGLPSDRFSAERTGGSVSTLTIQRTQQEDSAVYLCASSRRQGTYEQYFGPGTRLTVT.

The V gene is TRBV5-5, the J gene TRBJ1-1; D is undetermined. V was cut by 4 bases and J by 5 bases, with 15 bases left in between. The germline V gene encodes CDR1 SGHKS and CDR2 YYEKEE (reference sequence). The CDR3 loop spans 14 amino acids. The CDR3 spells CASSRYTEETEAFF. The DNA for the CDR3 is TGTGCCAGCAGCAGGTACACGGAGGAAACTGAAGCTTTCTTT.

This chain links TRBV2 with TRBJ1-3; 15 bases line up with TRBD2. The assigned J gene may be wrong: the sequence end matches TRBJ2-2 better. Looked up from germline, CDR1 is SNHLY and CDR2 is FYNNEI. This CDR3 spans 18 amino acids. This chain's CDR3 is CATTGGLAGGRNTGELFF. The CDR3 region has the DNA TGTGCCACCACCGGGGGACTAGCGGGGGGCCGGAACACCGGGGAGCTGTTTTTT.

V is TRBV7-6 and J is TRBJ2-3; possible D gene TRBD1, 5 bases. The CDR3 is 15 amino acids. V lost 1 base to trimming and J lost 1 base, with 9 bases between them. Germline assignment: CDR1 SGHVS and CDR2 FNYEAQ. CDR3 sequence: CASSLEGKGTDTQYF. The CDR3 DNA sequence: TGTGCCAGCAGCTTAGAGGGGAAGGGCACAGATACGCAGTATTTT.

This chain links TRBV5-4 with TRBJ1-1, with TRBD1 matching 7 bases. The CDR3 is made up of 13 amino acids. Germline V gives CDR1 SGHNT, CDR2 YYREEE (reference sequence). Losses at the gene ends were 5 bases for V and 0 bases for J; bases not matched to a gene: 1. CDR3 protein: CASRGQLNTEAFF. The CDR3 DNA sequence: TGTGCCAGCAGGGGACAGCTGAACACTGAAGCTTTCTTT.